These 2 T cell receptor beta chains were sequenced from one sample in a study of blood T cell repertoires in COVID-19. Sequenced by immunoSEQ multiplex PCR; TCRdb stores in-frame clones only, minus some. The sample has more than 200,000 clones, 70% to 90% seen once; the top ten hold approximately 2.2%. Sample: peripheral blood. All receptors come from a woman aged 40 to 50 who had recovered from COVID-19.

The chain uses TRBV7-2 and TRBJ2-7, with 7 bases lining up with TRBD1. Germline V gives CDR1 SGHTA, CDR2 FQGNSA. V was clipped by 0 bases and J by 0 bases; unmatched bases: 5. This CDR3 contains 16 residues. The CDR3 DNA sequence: TGTGCCAGCAGCTTAGCCTACAGGGGAAGCTCCTACGAGCAGTACTTC. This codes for CASSLAYRGSSYEQYF.

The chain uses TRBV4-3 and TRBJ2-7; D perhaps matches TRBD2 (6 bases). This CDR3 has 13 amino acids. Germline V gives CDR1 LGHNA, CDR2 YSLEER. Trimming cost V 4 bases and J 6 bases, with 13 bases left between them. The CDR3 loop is CASSRLGGSEQYF. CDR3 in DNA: TGCGCCAGCAGCCGCCTTGGGGGGTCCGAGCAGTACTTC.